The clone carrying this T cell receptor (beta chain) showed up just once. Clones were read by immunoSEQ multiplex PCR, and TCRdb kept only the in-frame ones, dropping some. The data contain about 160,000 clones, approximately 86% of them singletons. This sample was taken from a study of blood T cell repertoires in COVID-19. The wider study: Acute and convalescent COVID-19 samples came from the United States, Italy and Spain.

The CDR3 contains 12 residues. The germline gives CDR1 SGHRS, CDR2 YFSETQ. The V end was cut by 0 bases, the J end by 6 bases, with 6 bases between. The chain recombines TRBV5-1 with TRBJ1-2; tentatively, D is TRBD1 (6 bases). The TCR comes from an older woman who had recovered from COVID-19. The sample consisted of peripheral blood. CDR3 sequence: CASSLGQDGYTF. CDR3 nucleotides: TGCGCCAGCAGCTTGGGACAGGATGGCTACACCTTC.